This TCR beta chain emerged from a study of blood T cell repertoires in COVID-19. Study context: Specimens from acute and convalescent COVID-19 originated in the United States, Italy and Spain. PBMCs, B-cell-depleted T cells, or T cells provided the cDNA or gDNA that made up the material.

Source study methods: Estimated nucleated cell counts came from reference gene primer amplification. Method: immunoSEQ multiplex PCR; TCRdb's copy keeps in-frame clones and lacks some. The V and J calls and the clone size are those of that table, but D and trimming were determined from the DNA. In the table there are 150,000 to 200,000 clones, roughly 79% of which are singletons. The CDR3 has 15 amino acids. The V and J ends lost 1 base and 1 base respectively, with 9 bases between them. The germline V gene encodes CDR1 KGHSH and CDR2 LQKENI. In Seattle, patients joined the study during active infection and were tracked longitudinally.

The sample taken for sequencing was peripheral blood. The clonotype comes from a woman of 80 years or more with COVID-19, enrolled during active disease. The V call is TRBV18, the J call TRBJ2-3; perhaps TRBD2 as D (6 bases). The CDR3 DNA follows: TGTGCCAGCTCACCACGGCGGGGTGGCACAGATACGCAGTATTTT. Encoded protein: CASSPRRGGTDTQYF.